Listed here are 9 T cell receptor beta chains from one sample, sequenced in a study of blood T cell repertoires in COVID-19. Assay: immunoSEQ multiplex PCR; the TCRdb copy retains only in-frame clones and omits some. The table has fewer than 90,000 clones, approximately 87% seen once; the top ten hold approximately 15%. The sample taken for sequencing was peripheral blood. These receptors were obtained from a man aged 80 or over in a cohort sampled during active COVID-19.

The chain uses TRBV6-4 and TRBJ1-1; D may be TRBD1 (6 bases). Germline assignment: CDR1 MRHNA and CDR2 SNTAGT. Trimming cost V 6 bases and J 5 bases, with 16 bases left between them. This CDR3 spans 14 amino acids. The CDR3 DNA reads TGTGCCAGCAGACAGGGTTTTTATAGGACTGAAGCTTTCTTT. It is translated as CASRQGFYRTEAFF.

The rearrangement links TRBV7-2 to TRBJ2-1; 8 nucleotides match TRBD2. V lost 3 bases to trimming and J lost 4 bases; unmatched junction nucleotides: 5. This CDR3 comprises 15 residues. Germline loops: CDR1 SGHTA, CDR2 FQGNSA. The CDR3 sequence: CASSFRGGAYNEQFF. CDR3 DNA sequence: TGTGCCAGCAGCTTTCGGGGGGGCGCATACAATGAGCAGTTCTTC. Drawing the rest from reference TRBV7-2 and TRBJ2-1, the complete variable domain is GAGVSQSPSNKVTEKGKDVELRCDPISGHTALYWYRQSLGQGLEFLIYFQGNSAPDKSGLPSDRFSAERTGGSVSTLTIQRTQQEDSAVYLCASSFRGGAYNEQFFGPGTRLTVL.

The chain is built from TRBV4-1 and TRBJ2-7; D is unresolved. CDR3 size: 13 residues. Germline CDR1 is MGHRA and CDR2 is YSYEKL. Trimming took 0 bases from V and 4 from J, leaving 7 bases between them. The CDR3 nucleotides are TGCGCCAGCAGCCAAGATTGGAGTTACGAGCAGTACTTC. It yields the protein CASSQDWSYEQYF.

The chain couples TRBV19 to TRBJ2-3, with 9 bases that match TRBD1. V gave up 5 bases and J gave up 9 bases; unmatched junction bases: 12. Germline V gene lookup returns CDR1 LNHDA and CDR2 SQIVND (reference sequence). The CDR3 length is 15 residues. This chain's CDR3 is CASSSTLGTGSTQYF. CDR3 nucleotides: TGTGCCAGTAGTTCGACGTTAGGGACAGGGAGCACGCAGTATTTT.

This clone has just a few counts. Distinct nucleotide sequences in the sample also encode this CDR3. V usage is TRBV19 and J usage is TRBJ1-5, with D maybe TRBD1 (5 bases). Germline-derived CDR1 and CDR2 are LNHDA and SQIVND (reference sequence). Trimming removed 3 bases from V and 6 bases from J, with 12 bases in between. This CDR3 is 14 amino acids long. CDR3 DNA sequence: TGTGCCAGTAGTATCGCAGGGTTCGGTCAGCCCCAGCATTTT. This encodes CASSIAGFGQPQHF.

This clone was recorded a few times. An end of the junction differs from the germline gene, which may be a read error. The chain uses TRBV3-1 (or the pseudogene TRBV3-2) and TRBJ1-3, with TRBD1 matching 7 bases. Germline CDR1 reads LGHDT; CDR2 reads YNNKEL (reference sequence). This CDR3 comprises 12 residues. The CDR3: CASSQADRRWDF. The CDR3 bases are TGTGCCAGCAGCCAAGCGGACAGGCGGTGGGATTTT.

The CDR3 DNA is TGTGCCAGCAGCCCAGGGGGCAAGCAGTACTTC. This gives the protein CASSPGGKQYF. The V gene is TRBV7-8, the J gene TRBJ2-7; TRBD1 agrees at 8 bases. The CDR3 runs 11 residues. With V trimmed by 5 bases and J by 8 bases, 2 bases remained unmatched. Germline V CDR1 and CDR2: SGHVS, FQNEAQ.

The chain employs TRBV11-2 and TRBJ2-1; TRBD2 might be the D (7 bases). This CDR3 comprises 16 residues. The V gene's germline CDR1 is SGHAT and CDR2 FQNNGV. Trimming stripped 6 bases from V and 2 bases from J, with 17 bases between. The CDR3: CASSPGAGATYNEQFF. CDR3 sequence (DNA): TGTGCCAGCAGTCCAGGTGCGGGGGCAACCTACAATGAGCAGTTCTTC.

A single count supports this clone. CDR3 in amino acids: CASSLGAGVANEKLFF. CDR3 nucleotides: TGTGCCAGCAGCTTGGGAGCGGGTGTGGCTAATGAAAAACTGTTTTTT. The chain recombines TRBV5-4 with TRBJ1-4; no definite D call. Trimming cost V 0 bases and J 3 bases, with 12 bases left between them. CDR3 length: 16 amino acids. Per germline, CDR1 SGHNT and CDR2 YYREEE (reference sequence).